This TCR beta chain is drawn from a study of shared clonotypes between healthy human individuals (TCRdb year 2020). In terms of the full investigation: A few men and two women, aged 18 to 49 years, made up the cohort. For each donor, three plates each were used for CD4 naive and CD4 memory, two plates were used for CD8 naive, and one plate was used for CD8 memory. Blood TCR repertoires of a handful of healthy adults were deeply sequenced to estimate repertoire size and the extent of clonotype sharing between individuals. Different laboratories and diverse techniques were used to prepare libraries and sequence TCR repertoires, to increase sequencing depth and limit assay-specific biases. Leukapheresis yielded between about 0.9 and 8.9 billion PBMCs per donor. The study at large found these results: Estimated clonotype richness was generally larger for naive than for memory subsets. Clonotypes shared by all four sorted-subset donors showed higher generation probabilities than non-shared clonotypes. Based on pairwise subsampling, the degree of clonotype sharing among donors was expected to be affected by sequencing depth. The genetic and exposure-history diversity represented was limited by the small number of donors. Sampling was restricted to blood, and TCR repertoires in tissues likely differ from the TCR repertoires found in blood. Rarefaction of sorted-subset datasets indicated incomplete sequencing despite the large sequencing depth. When a handful of donors were compared, the shared fraction of clonotypes was 5% to 6.5% for naive CD4, 3.5% to 4% for naive CD8, more than 2% for memory CD4, and roughly 0.4% for memory CD8.

The donors were healthy, HIV-negative adults with no recently reported acute infections or vaccinations. Every donor was a Caucasian adult residing in Nashville, Tennessee, USA. CD8 memory samples were composed of magnetically selected CD45RO+ cells combined with CCR7-negative CD45RA+ effector memory (TemRA) cells. After blood collection by leukapheresis, PBMCs were isolated using Ficoll-Histopaque density gradient centrifugation and then cryopreserved in the vapor phase of liquid nitrogen. Analytical flow cytometry was used to check the purity and quantity of every magnetically sorted T cell population. From each sorted fraction, genomic DNA was isolated and quantified by UV absorbance on a Nanodrop 2000c. Note on this clone: No antigen is known for it. Base-call qualities are not available, and no considerably larger clone is one nucleotide away.

Using the deep immunoSEQ assay, TCR CDR3 regions were amplified from genomic DNA by multiplex PCR. Extracted genomic DNA from each cell subset was spread evenly across all wells of several immunoSEQ 96-well plates, with each plate serving as a replicate. For sorted subsets, about 220 ng of genomic DNA, equivalent to around 29,000 T cell genomes, went into each replicate PCR. The purified libraries were quantified using a Qubit 3.0 fluorometer, sized with a Bioanalyzer 2100, and then quantified again using the KAPA Library Quantification kit. Each immunoSEQ 96-well plate was sequenced on its own single-read 150-cycle Illumina NextSeq 550 flow cell. Under the source paper's analysis protocol: The immunoSEQ output contained only junctional sequences without quality scores, so filtering could not match that applied to full-length reads. Sequences were annotated with PyIR, a Python wrapper for IgBLAST v1.9, and V/J genes and CDR3 were assigned using IMGT germline references. Reads with weak V/J assignments (E-value above 1e-6), missing CDR3, stop codons, out-of-frame junctions, or ambiguous translated residues were removed. V3J clonotypes were defined as sequences sharing an identical inferred V gene, J gene, and CDR3 amino acid sequence. Percentage overlap between repertoires was computed as shared unique clonotypes divided by the size of the smaller repertoire. Richness of each repertoire was evaluated using RTK rarefaction, the Chao1 estimator, and Recon v2.1 estimates of unobserved clonotypes. Generation probabilities were computed with OLGA for all TCRbeta clonotypes obtained by the gDNA method from a handful of donors. As stored in TCRdb, this immuneACCESS dataset retains in-frame rearrangements with V and J assigned. A fraction of the clones does not appear; measured against another copy, unresolved V genes explain less than half of the discrepancy, and the remainder lacks a known reason. The D gene and trimming were derived from the DNA, and the V and J assignments and clone size from that table. The sample profile shows around 99,000 clones; 60% to 75% of them were found once. The ten top clones hold 45% to 55% of the sample.

The TCR comes from a man younger than 45 in good health. Source material: memory CD8+ T cells sorted from blood. Sample cell subset or site, as interpreted from the label and publication: CD45RO+ cells pooled with CCR7-negative TemRA cells.

The bases read TGTGCCAGTAGTATCTTGACAGGGTCCTACGAGCAGTACTTC. Its product reads: CASSILTGSYEQYF. The chain is assembled from TRBV19 and TRBJ2-7; 7 bases in the junction line up with TRBD1. The CDR3 measures 14 amino acids from cysteine to phenylalanine. Only CDR3 DNA is held: 42 bases, read in frame from base 1. V ends up 3 bases short and J 1 base short, with an unmatched junction base count of 3. As encoded in the germline V gene (reference sequence), CDR1 is LNHDA while CDR2 is SQIVND. The entire variable domain, with the stretches around the CDR3 drawn from the reference TRBV19 and TRBJ2-7 proteins, is DGGITQSPKYLFRKEGQNVTLSCEQNLNHDAMYWYRQDPGQGLRLIYYSQIVNDFQKGDIAEGYSVSREKKESFPLTVTSAQKNPTAFYLCASSILTGSYEQYFGPGTRLTVT.